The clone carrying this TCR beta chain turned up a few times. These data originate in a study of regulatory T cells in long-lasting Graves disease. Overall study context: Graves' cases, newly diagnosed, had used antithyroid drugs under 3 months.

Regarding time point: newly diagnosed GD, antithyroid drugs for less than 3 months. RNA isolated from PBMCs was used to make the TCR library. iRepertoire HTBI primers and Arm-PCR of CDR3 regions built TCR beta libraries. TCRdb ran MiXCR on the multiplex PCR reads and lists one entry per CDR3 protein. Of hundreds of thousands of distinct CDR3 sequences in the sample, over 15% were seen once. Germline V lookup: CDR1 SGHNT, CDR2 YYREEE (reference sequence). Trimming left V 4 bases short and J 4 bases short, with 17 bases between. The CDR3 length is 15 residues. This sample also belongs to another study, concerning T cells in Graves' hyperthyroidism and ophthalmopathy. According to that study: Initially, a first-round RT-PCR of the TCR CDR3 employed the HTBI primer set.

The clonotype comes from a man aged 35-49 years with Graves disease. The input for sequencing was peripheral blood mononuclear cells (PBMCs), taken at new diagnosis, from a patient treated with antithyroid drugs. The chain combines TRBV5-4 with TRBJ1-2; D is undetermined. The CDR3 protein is CASSPSRTGGYGYTF. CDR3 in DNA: TGTGCCAGCAGCCCTTCACGGACGGGAGGCTATGGCTACACCTTC.